These 20 T cell receptor beta chains were all obtained from the same sample, sequenced in a study of blood T cells in healthy people across ages. A J-beta primer mix and a sample-barcoded 5' primer were used in a second PCR of about 7 to 12 cycles. TCRdb called the 5' RACE reads again in MiXCR, with one record for every CDR3 protein. The data hold some 900,000 distinct CDR3 sequences, with under 50% observed a single time. The source material was blood. The receptors stem from a man under 40 in good health.

The chain recombines TRBV20-1 with TRBJ1-1; D gene unclear. The CDR3 sequence is 12 residues long. V lost 1 base and J 7 bases, leaving 10 bases between the germline ends. Looked up from germline, CDR1 is DFQATT and CDR2 is SNEGSKA (reference sequence). The CDR3: CSARGQINEAFF. In nucleotides, the CDR3 is TGCAGTGCTAGAGGGCAAATCAATGAAGCTTTCTTT.

The chain recombines TRBV12-3 or TRBV12-4 with TRBJ2-1; unclear D gene. The CDR3 length is 14 residues. Trimming left V 0 bases short and J 10 bases short, with 13 bases between. CDR3 region: CASSLAGVAREQFF. CDR3 coding DNA: TGTGCCAGCAGTTTAGCTGGGGTGGCGCGCGAGCAGTTCTTC.

The table lists this clonotype with a few counts. The J gene is TRBJ1-2, the V gene TRBV2; no clear D gene. Germline assignment: CDR1 SNHLY and CDR2 FYNNEI. CDR3 length equals 13 residues. Deletions cut 3 bases from V and 8 bases from J, with 13 bases between. The DNA of the CDR3 is TGTGCCAGCAGTGAGGAAGGGTTCGGGGGCTACACCTTC. Its translation is CASSEEGFGGYTF.

V usage is TRBV12-3 or TRBV12-4 and J usage is TRBJ1-1, with TRBD1 as a possible D gene (5 bases). V was shortened by 5 bases and J by 1 base, with 8 bases between the two germline ends. The CDR3 is made up of 13 amino acids. CDR3 sequence: CASSGHPNTEAFF. For the CDR3, the DNA is TGTGCCAGCAGTGGACACCCGAACACTGAAGCTTTCTTT.

The V and J genes are TRBV10-3 and TRBJ1-2, with D perhaps matching TRBD1 (6 bases). CDR1 is ENHRY, CDR2 SYGVKD, per germline. This CDR3 is built from 14 residues. The germline V and J ends were trimmed by 3 bases and 4 bases, with 12 bases remaining between them. This CDR3 reads CAISEIQGPYGYTF. The DNA of the CDR3 is TGTGCCATCAGTGAAATACAGGGACCCTATGGCTACACCTTC.

Comments on this clonotype: A junction boundary mismatches the germline segment, possibly from a read error. The rearrangement uses TRBV7-2 and TRBJ1-2; no clear D gene. Germline CDR1 SGHTA, CDR2 FQGNSA. The CDR3 consists of 14 residues. The CDR3 DNA reads as TGTGCCAGCAGCTTAGGTGGCGGAAGCTATGGCCACACCTTC. Translated: CASSLGGGSYGHTF. The full variable domain, with the rest looked up from reference TRBV7-2 and TRBJ1-2, is GAGVSQSPSNKVTEKGKDVELRCDPISGHTALYWYRQSLGQGLEFLIYFQGNSAPDKSGLPSDRFSAERTGGSVSTLTIQRTQQEDSAVYLCASSLGGGSYGHTFGSGTRLTVV.

The chain links TRBV5-1 to TRBJ2-1; D may be TRBD2 (5 bases). The CDR3 is 13 amino acids. V was pared by 4 bases and J by 10 bases, with 15 bases between. CDR1 SGHRS and CDR2 YFSETQ come from the germline V gene. CDR3 in DNA: TGCGCCAGCAGCCCAATTTCAACGGGGGAGCAGTTCTTC. This encodes CASSPISTGEQFF.

The chain employs TRBV5-1 and TRBJ1-2, with D possibly TRBD1 on 5 matching bases. From germline, CDR1 is SGHRS and CDR2 YFSETQ. Trimming took off 4 bases at V and 8 bases at J, with 21 bases between the two ends. This CDR3 has 15 residues. The CDR3 sequence: CASSQDGAASRGYTF. Here the CDR3 DNA reads TGCGCCAGCAGCCAAGACGGGGCAGCTTCTCGGGGCTACACCTTC.

The chain carries TRBV29-1 and TRBJ2-7, with D unresolved. Germline assignment: CDR1 SQVTM and CDR2 ANQGSEA. V was clipped by 4 bases and J by 3 bases, with 10 bases between them. The length of the CDR3 is 12 residues. The CDR3 sequence: CSVGADYYEQYF. For the CDR3, the DNA is TGCAGCGTTGGGGCAGATTACTACGAGCAGTACTTC.

Of note for this clonotype: An end of the junction does not agree with germline; a read error may underlie this. The chain recombines TRBV4-1 with TRBJ2-1; 10 bases match TRBD2. Germline CDR1 and CDR2: MGHRA and YSYEKL. The CDR3 covers 16 residues. The CDR3 DNA follows: TGCGCCCGCAGCACCCTAGCGGGGGACTCCTACAATGAGCAGTTCTTC. It is translated as CARSTLAGDSYNEQFF.

The chain combines TRBV3-1 with TRBJ1-1, with a tentative D call TRBD1 (6 bases). Trimming shortened V by 4 bases and J by 7 bases, and 16 bases separated the two germline ends. CDR3 length: 14 amino acids. CDR1 LGHDT and CDR2 YNNKEL come from the germline V gene (reference sequence). The CDR3 spells CASSPSVGQSEAFF. As DNA, the CDR3 is TGTGCCAGCAGCCCGAGTGTCGGACAGAGTGAAGCTTTCTTT.

The rearrangement uses TRBV7-9 and TRBJ1-2; D perhaps matches TRBD1 (5 bases). V was pared by 5 bases and J by 4 bases, with 14 bases between. The V gene's germline CDR1 is SEHNR and CDR2 FQNEAQ (reference sequence). The CDR3 runs 14 residues. CDR3 region: CASSRDGTSYGYTF. The CDR3 bases are TGTGCCAGCAGCCGAGACGGGACGTCCTATGGCTACACCTTC.

For the CDR3, the DNA is TGTGCCAGCAGTTTCCAGGACGGCTACGAGCAGTACTTC. Translation: CASSFQDGYEQYF. The chain uses TRBV27 and TRBJ2-7; D is unclear. V lost 3 bases to trimming and J lost 3 bases, with 9 bases between them. This CDR3 is built from 13 residues. Germline V CDR1 and CDR2: MNHEY, SMNVEV (reference sequence).

As to this clonotype: The DNA is omitted, as the CDR3 cannot be located on it reliably, and the CDR3 follows TCRdb's listing. V gene TRBV29-1 combines with J gene TRBJ1-6. Germline V CDR1 and CDR2: SQVTM, ANQGSEA. A total of 15 residues make up the CDR3, ends included. CDR3 region: CSVALGSSYNSPPHF.

The chain combines TRBV27 with TRBJ2-3; 12 positions match TRBD2. Germline values: CDR1 MNHEY, CDR2 SMNVEV (reference sequence). The CDR3 extends over 18 amino acids. J was trimmed by 1 base and V by 2 bases; bases with no gene match: 7. In DNA form, the CDR3 reads TGTGCCAGCAGTTTACCGAGTCGGACTAGCGGGGGCACAGATACGCAGTATTTT. Translated, it gives CASSLPSRTSGGTDTQYF.

The chain joins TRBV6-5 to TRBJ2-1; 13 positions match TRBD2. The CDR3 runs 18 residues. Germline loops: CDR1 MNHEY, CDR2 SVGAGI. V lost 0 bases to trimming and J lost 5 bases; unmatched junction nucleotides: 7. CDR3 loop: CASSYSFWTSGGDNEQFF. CDR3 bases: TGTGCCAGCAGTTACTCCTTCTGGACTAGCGGGGGAGACAATGAGCAGTTCTTC.

Turning to this clonotype: One end of the junction varies from germline; a read error may be responsible. The rearrangement joins TRBV4-1 to TRBJ1-6; D is unclear. This CDR3 has 15 residues. Germline CDR1 is MGHRA and CDR2 is YSYEKL. CDR3 DNA sequence: TGCGCCAGCAGTCAAGAGCAGGACCATAATTCACCCCTCCACTTT. Amino acid sequence: CASSQEQDHNSPLHF.

The J gene is TRBJ2-1, the V gene TRBV29-1; D gene uncertain. Germline CDR1 is SQVTM and CDR2 is ANQGSEA. V was pared by 4 bases and J by 12 bases, with 16 bases between. CDR3 size: 12 residues. Written as DNA, the CDR3 is TGCAGCGTTGTCCTTTATTCGGTTGTGCAGTTCTTC. Translated: CSVVLYSVVQFF.

V gene TRBV6-1 combines with J gene TRBJ1-5; 12 bases align to TRBD1. The CDR3 sequence is 15 residues long. Germline CDR1 and CDR2: MNHNS and SASEGT. The J segment lost 11 bases and the V segment lost 7 bases, leaving 12 bases of the junction unmatched. CDR3 residues: CASMPGTGGNSAQHF. Written as DNA, the CDR3 is TGTGCCAGCATGCCCGGGACAGGGGGCAATTCGGCCCAGCATTTT.

This chain links TRBV29-1 with TRBJ2-5; 7 bases are shared with TRBD1. The germline gives CDR1 SQVTM, CDR2 ANQGSEA. V shed 7 bases, J shed 1 base, and the junction held 12 bases outside the gene matches. This CDR3 spans 15 amino acids. CDR3 sequence (DNA): TGCAGCGCCGTGACAGGGTGCGCTCTCCAAGAGACCCAGTACTTC. Translating gives CSAVTGCALQETQYF.